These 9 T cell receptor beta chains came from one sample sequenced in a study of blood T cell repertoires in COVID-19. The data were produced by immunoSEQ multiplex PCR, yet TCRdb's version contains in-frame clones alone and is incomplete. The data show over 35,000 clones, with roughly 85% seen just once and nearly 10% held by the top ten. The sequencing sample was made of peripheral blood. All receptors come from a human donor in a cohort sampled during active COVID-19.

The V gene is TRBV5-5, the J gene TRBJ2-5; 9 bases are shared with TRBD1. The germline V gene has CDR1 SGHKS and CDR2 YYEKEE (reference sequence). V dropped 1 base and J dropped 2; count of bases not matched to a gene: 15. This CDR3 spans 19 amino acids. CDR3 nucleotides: TGTGCCAGCAGCTTGTTATACGCCCCTCGGGACAGGGAGCAAGAGACCCAGTACTTC. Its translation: CASSLLYAPRDREQETQYF.

CDR3 residues: CASNPLVGRGVSYEQYF. In nucleotides, the CDR3 is TGCGCCAGCAACCCCTTAGTAGGCCGGGGGGTCTCCTACGAGCAGTACTTC. This chain joins TRBV5-1 and TRBJ2-7, with 7 bases identical to TRBD2. Germline-derived CDR1 and CDR2 are SGHRS and YFSETQ. The length of the CDR3 is 17 residues. After removal of 6 bases from V and 0 bases from J, the junction contained 15 bases not matched to a gene.

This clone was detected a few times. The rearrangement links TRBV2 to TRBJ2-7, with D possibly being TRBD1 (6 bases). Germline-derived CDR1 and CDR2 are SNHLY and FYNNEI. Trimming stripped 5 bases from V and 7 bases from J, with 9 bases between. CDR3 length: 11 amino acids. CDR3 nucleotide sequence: TGTGCCAGCAGTCTACAGGGAGAGCAGTACTTC. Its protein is CASSLQGEQYF.

The CDR3 nucleotides are TGCGCCAGCAGCTTGGAGCCCACCGGGACTAGCGGGAGGCGCTCCTACAATGAGCAGTTCTTC. It encodes CASSLEPTGTSGRRSYNEQFF. V usage is TRBV5-1 and J usage is TRBJ2-1, with TRBD2 matching over 15 bases. The V gene's germline CDR1 is SGHRS and CDR2 YFSETQ. The CDR3 covers 21 residues. Trimming at V came to 0 bases and at J to 0 bases, leaving 10 bases not matched to a gene. The complete variable domain, with remaining parts taken from reference TRBV5-1 and TRBJ2-1, reads KAGVTQTPRYLIKTRGQQVTLSCSPISGHRSVSWYQQTPGQGLQFLFEYFSETQRNKGNFPGRFSGRQFSNSRSEMNVSTLELGDSALYLCASSLEPTGTSGRRSYNEQFFGPGTRLTVL.

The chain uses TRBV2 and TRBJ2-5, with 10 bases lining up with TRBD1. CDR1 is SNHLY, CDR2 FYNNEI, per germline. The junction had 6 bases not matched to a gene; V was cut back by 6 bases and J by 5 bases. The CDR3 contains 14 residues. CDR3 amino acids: CASRKDRGPETQYF. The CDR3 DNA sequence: TGTGCCAGCAGAAAAGACAGGGGGCCTGAGACCCAGTACTTC.

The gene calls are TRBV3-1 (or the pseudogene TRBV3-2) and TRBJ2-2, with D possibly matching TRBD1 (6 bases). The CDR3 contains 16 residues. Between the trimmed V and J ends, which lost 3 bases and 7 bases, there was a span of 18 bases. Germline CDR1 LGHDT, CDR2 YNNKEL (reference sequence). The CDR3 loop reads CASSHLYRERGGELFF. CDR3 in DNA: TGTGCCAGCAGCCACCTTTACAGGGAAAGGGGCGGGGAGCTGTTTTTT.

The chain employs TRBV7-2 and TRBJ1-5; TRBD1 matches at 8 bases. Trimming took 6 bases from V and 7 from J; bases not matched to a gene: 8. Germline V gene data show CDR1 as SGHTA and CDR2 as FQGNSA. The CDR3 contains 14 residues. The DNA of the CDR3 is TGTGCCAGCAGTCCTGACAGGGGTCGACAGCCCCAGCATTTT. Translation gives CASSPDRGRQPQHF.

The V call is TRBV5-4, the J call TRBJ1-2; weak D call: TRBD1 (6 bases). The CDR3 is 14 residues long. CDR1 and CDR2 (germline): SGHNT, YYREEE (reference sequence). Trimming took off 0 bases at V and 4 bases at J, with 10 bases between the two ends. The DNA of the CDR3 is TGTGCCAGCAGCTTGGACAGGGAAGGCTATGGCTACACCTTC. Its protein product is CASSLDREGYGYTF. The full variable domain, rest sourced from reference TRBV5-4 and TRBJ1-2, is ETGVTQSPTHLIKTRGQQVTLRCSSQSGHNTVSWYQQALGQGPQFIFQYYREEENGRGNFPPRFSGLQFPNYSSELNVNALELDDSALYLCASSLDREGYGYTFGSGTRLTVV.

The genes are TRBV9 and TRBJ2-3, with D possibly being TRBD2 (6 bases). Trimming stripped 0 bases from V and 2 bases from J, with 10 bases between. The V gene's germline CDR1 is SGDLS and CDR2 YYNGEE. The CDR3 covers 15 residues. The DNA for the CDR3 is TGTGCCAGCAGCGTAGCATCACTAGCCACAGATACGCAGTATTTT. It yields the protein CASSVASLATDTQYF.